A single sample gave rise to the 30 T cell receptor beta chains below, sequenced in a study of blood T cell repertoires in COVID-19. Libraries were prepared by immunoSEQ multiplex PCR; TCRdb keeps only in-frame clonotypes and omits some of them. The data contain roughly 250,000 clones, about 68% of them singletons. Sequencing was carried out using peripheral blood. The receptors originated from a woman aged 80 or over with acute or convalescent COVID-19.

The sample holds a few counts of this clone. The chain couples TRBV5-6 to TRBJ1-6; 9 nucleotides agree with TRBD1. There are 18 residues in the CDR3. Germline V gene lookup returns CDR1 SGHDT and CDR2 YYEEEE. With 2 bases clipped from V and 10 bases from J, the junction kept 16 bases outside the gene matches. CDR3 DNA: TGTGCCAGCAGCTTTGGGACAGGGACTGGCATGTTTGGATCACCCCTCCACTTT. Protein product: CASSFGTGTGMFGSPLHF.

This chain joins TRBV3-1 (or the pseudogene TRBV3-2) and TRBJ2-1; 10 bases line up with TRBD2. CDR1 is LGHDT, CDR2 YNNKEL, per germline (reference sequence). The J segment lost 2 bases and the V segment lost 6 bases, leaving 4 bases of the junction unmatched. The CDR3 consists of 15 residues. CDR3: CASSRAGGTYNEQFF. CDR3 nucleotides: TGTGCCAGCAGTCGAGCGGGAGGGACCTACAATGAGCAGTTCTTC.

CDR3 in amino acids: CASSLSVSAFF. The CDR3 nucleotides are TGTGCCAGCAGCTTATCAGTCTCAGCTTTCTTT. This chain connects TRBV7-9 to TRBJ1-1; D remains unclear. Trimming left V 2 bases short and J 10 bases short, with 8 bases between. The CDR3 has 11 residues. Germline lookup yields CDR1 SEHNR and CDR2 FQNEAQ (reference sequence).

V usage is TRBV9 and J usage is TRBJ2-5, with TRBD1 matching over 10 bases. This CDR3 region has 15 residues. The germline V gene has CDR1 SGDLS and CDR2 YYNGEE. The V segment lost 4 bases and the J segment 5 bases; nucleotides outside the gene matches: 8. CDR3 sequence: CASSRGTGERETQYF. CDR3 coding DNA: TGTGCCAGCAGCAGAGGGACAGGGGAGAGGGAGACCCAGTACTTC.

This rearrangement joins TRBV5-4 to TRBJ1-2; TRBD1 is a possible D gene (5 bases). The CDR3 totals 12 residues. V dropped 4 bases and J dropped 8 bases, with 12 bases sitting between them. Germline V gene sequence: CDR1 SGHNT, CDR2 YYREEE (reference sequence). The CDR3 nucleotides read TGTGCCAGCAGCCCGGTGGGGCAGGGCTACACCTTC. Protein product: CASSPVGQGYTF.

V usage is TRBV6-1 and J usage is TRBJ2-4; TRBD2 might be the D (6 bases). Germline V gives CDR1 MNHNS, CDR2 SASEGT. This CDR3 is 16 amino acids long. The germline V and J ends were trimmed by 2 bases and 3 bases, with 14 bases remaining between them. Here the CDR3 reads CASSEPGGLFKNIQYF. For the CDR3, the DNA is TGTGCCAGCAGTGAACCCGGGGGACTCTTCAAAAACATTCAGTACTTC.

This chain connects TRBV21-1 to TRBJ2-7; TRBD1 is taken as the D call from the table, unchecked against the DNA. TRBV21-1 is designated a pseudogene. The CDR3 totals 16 residues. Here the CDR3 reads CASSKIEGTVNYEQYF. The CDR3 nucleotides are TGTGCCAGCAGCAAAATTGAGGGGACAGTTAACTACGAGCAGTACTTC.

The chain has TRBV2 and TRBJ2-5, with D perhaps matching TRBD1 (6 bases). In germline, CDR1 is SNHLY, CDR2 FYNNEI. Trimming removed 7 bases from V and 3 bases from J, with 9 bases in between. The CDR3 contains 12 residues. The CDR3 DNA sequence: TGTGCCAGCAAAGGACAGAAAGAGACCCAGTACTTC. Translated, it gives CASKGQKETQYF.

V usage is TRBV7-3 and J usage is TRBJ1-1, with no clear D. V lost 4 bases and J lost 1, with 7 bases in between. CDR3 size: 13 residues. From germline, CDR1 is SGHTA and CDR2 FQGTGA. The CDR3 loop is CASSSGENTEAFF. The CDR3 DNA is TGTGCCAGCAGCTCTGGAGAGAACACTGAAGCTTTCTTT.

The genes are TRBV6-5 and TRBJ2-7, with D perhaps TRBD1 (6 bases). Trimming took 4 bases from V and 8 from J, leaving 15 bases between them. Germline-derived CDR1 and CDR2 are MNHEY and SVGAGI. CDR3 length: 13 residues. The CDR3 protein is CASSSSDRTQQYF. The CDR3 bases are TGTGCCAGCAGTTCCTCGGACAGAACGCAGCAGTACTTC.

This clone has more than one count but fewer than ten. The V and J genes are TRBV5-1 and TRBJ2-5, with 7 bases lining up with TRBD1. This CDR3 region has 15 residues. The V segment lost 5 bases and the J segment 2 bases; nucleotides outside the gene matches: 9. Germline assignment: CDR1 SGHRS and CDR2 YFSETQ. Here the CDR3 DNA reads TGCGCCAGCAGGGGGGTAGGGACAGCACAAGAGACCCAGTACTTC. Protein: CASRGVGTAQETQYF.

The rearrangement joins TRBV19 to TRBJ2-5; 8 bases are shared with TRBD1. Germline V lookup: CDR1 LNHDA, CDR2 SQIVND (reference sequence). V lost 1 base, J lost 2 bases, and 6 bases stayed unmatched. The CDR3 has 16 residues. The CDR3 DNA is TGTGCCAGTAGTATAGCGACAGGGGTTCGGCAAGAGACCCAGTACTTC. This gives the protein CASSIATGVRQETQYF.

This clone was counted ten times or more. The rearrangement links TRBV7-9 to TRBJ2-1; 7 nucleotides agree with TRBD1. J was trimmed by 0 bases and V by 5 bases; bases with no gene match: 7. From germline, CDR1 is SEHNR and CDR2 FQNEAQ (reference sequence). This CDR3 is 16 amino acids long. The CDR3 is CASSPDRQNSYNEQFF. DNA for the CDR3: TGTGCCAGCAGCCCGGACAGGCAAAACTCCTACAATGAGCAGTTCTTC.

As for this clone: The same CDR3 arises from other DNA sequences in this sample as well. The V and J genes are TRBV6-5 and TRBJ1-5; 9 bases fit TRBD1. The V segment lost 6 bases and the J segment 2 bases; nucleotides outside the gene matches: 2. The CDR3 is 14 residues long. Germline-derived CDR1 and CDR2 are MNHEY and SVGAGI. CDR3 residues: CASRDRGGNQPQHF. CDR3 coding DNA: TGTGCCAGCAGGGACAGGGGAGGCAATCAGCCCCAGCATTTT.

This clone was seen once. V and J are TRBV4-3 and TRBJ2-3; a possible D gene is TRBD1 (5 bases). From germline, CDR1 is LGHNA and CDR2 YSLEER. This CDR3 region has 15 residues. The ends were cut back, 0 bases at V and 5 bases at J, with 12 bases in the middle. The CDR3 spells CASSQDRRVVDTQYF. The CDR3, as DNA: TGCGCCAGCAGCCAAGACCGCAGGGTGGTAGATACGCAGTATTTT.

The chain is built from TRBV7-2 and TRBJ1-1; 8 positions agree with TRBD1. J was trimmed by 1 base and V by 1 base; bases with no gene match: 5. The CDR3 loop spans 16 amino acids. The germline V gene encodes CDR1 SGHTA and CDR2 FQGNSA. The CDR3 sequence is CASSLVRGRGNTEAFF. The CDR3 DNA is TGTGCCAGCAGCTTAGTCAGGGGGCGAGGGAACACTGAAGCTTTCTTT.

This clone was observed a few times. V is TRBV3-1 (or the pseudogene TRBV3-2) and J is TRBJ1-2, with TRBD1 matching 8 bases. With 2 bases clipped from V and 7 bases from J, the junction kept 6 bases outside the gene matches. Germline CDR1 LGHDT, CDR2 YNNKEL (reference sequence). The CDR3 sequence is 14 residues long. The CDR3 region has the DNA TGTGCCAGCAGCCAAACCGGGACAGGAAGTGGCTACACCTTC. Translated: CASSQTGTGSGYTF.

The J gene is TRBJ1-1, the V gene TRBV5-1, with 8 nucleotides matching TRBD1. V was clipped by 5 bases and J by 1 base; unmatched bases: 4. Germline V gene data show CDR1 as SGHRS and CDR2 as YFSETQ. The CDR3 covers 14 residues. The CDR3 here is CASSGGTGNTEAFF. CDR3 DNA: TGCGCCAGCAGTGGGGGGACAGGGAACACTGAAGCTTTCTTT.

The chain couples TRBV5-1 to TRBJ2-1; TRBD2 agrees at 9 bases. The ends lost 0 bases at V and 7 bases at J; junction bases unmatched: 5. In germline, CDR1 is SGHRS, CDR2 YFSETQ. The length of the CDR3 is 15 residues. The CDR3 DNA follows: TGCGCCAGCAGCTTGGTAGCGGGGGCCGGGAATGAGCAGTTCTTC. Amino acids: CASSLVAGAGNEQFF.

The gene calls are TRBV27 and TRBJ1-3; TRBD1 might be the D (5 bases). Germline V lookup: CDR1 MNHEY, CDR2 SMNVEV (reference sequence). The V end lost 6 bases, the J end lost 0 bases, and 18 bases lay between the germline ends. This CDR3 has 17 residues. This CDR3 reads CASRPWGGPSSGNTIYF. The CDR3 nucleotides are TGTGCCAGCAGACCCTGGGGGGGACCGAGCTCTGGAAACACCATATATTTT.

The rearrangement joins TRBV5-1 to TRBJ2-7; TRBD2 matches 15 bases. The CDR3 totals 16 residues. The germline CDR1 and CDR2 sequences are SGHRS and YFSETQ. The V segment lost 0 bases and the J segment 2 bases; nucleotides outside the gene matches: 0. The CDR3 protein is CASSLGTSGRAYEQYF. The CDR3 DNA reads as TGCGCCAGCAGCTTGGGGACTAGCGGGAGGGCCTACGAGCAGTACTTC.

This chain uses TRBV10-2 with TRBJ1-5; 12 bases align to TRBD1. With V trimmed by 3 bases and J by 4 bases, 4 bases remained unmatched. CDR1 is WSHSY and CDR2 is SAAADI in the germline V gene. The CDR3 length is 16 residues. CDR3 sequence reads: CASSDGDRGPNQPQHF. The CDR3 DNA sequence: TGCGCCAGCAGTGATGGGGACAGGGGGCCAAATCAGCCCCAGCATTTT.

V usage is TRBV5-1 and J usage is TRBJ2-1; D is perhaps TRBD2 (5 bases). Trimming removed 6 bases at V and 10 bases at J, with 14 bases between. The CDR3 contains 12 residues. The germline gives CDR1 SGHRS, CDR2 YFSETQ. CDR3 loop: CASMDSIGEQFF. CDR3 bases: TGCGCCAGCATGGACTCCATCGGGGAGCAGTTCTTC.

V is TRBV5-5 and J is TRBJ1-4, with D possibly TRBD1 on 6 matching bases. V lost 5 bases to trimming and J lost 12 bases, with 14 bases between them. Per germline, CDR1 SGHKS and CDR2 YYEKEE (reference sequence). The length of the CDR3 is 12 residues. CDR3 nucleotide sequence: TGTGCCAGCAGTCGGGGACACCCGGAACTGTTTTTT. This sequence encodes CASSRGHPELFF.

This clone was detected only once. V is TRBV14 and J is TRBJ1-5, with no clear D. This CDR3 region has 15 residues. CDR1 is SGHDN and CDR2 is FVKESK in the germline V gene. Trimming cost V 5 bases and J 3 bases, with 14 bases left between them. This CDR3 is CASSKAGGFNQPQHF. CDR3 DNA sequence: TGTGCCAGCAGCAAAGCAGGCGGGTTCAATCAGCCCCAGCATTTT.

There are many counts of this clone. The CDR3 bases are TGTGCCAGTAGTGTTGGACAGGTTCTATTTCTACCTCTGAGCTCTGGAAACACCATATATTTT. This codes for CASSVGQVLFLPLSSGNTIYF. The chain has TRBV19 and TRBJ1-3; 7 nucleotides align to TRBD1. The CDR3 runs 21 residues. After removal of 5 bases from V and 0 bases from J, the junction contained 22 bases not matched to a gene. Germline CDR1 and CDR2: LNHDA and SQIVND (reference sequence).

This clone has a count of ten or more. This chain links TRBV6-5 with TRBJ1-2; 9 bases match TRBD1. CDR1 and CDR2 from the germline V gene are MNHEY and SVGAGI. The CDR3 contains 13 residues. V lost 6 bases and J lost 7; bases outside the gene matches: 6. CDR3 sequence (DNA): TGTGCCAGCAGGGGACAGGGTACGAGTGGCTACACCTTC. It codes for CASRGQGTSGYTF.

The rearrangement uses TRBV25-1 and TRBJ1-6; D is possibly TRBD1 (6 bases). Per germline, CDR1 MGHDK and CDR2 SYGVNS. Trimming took off 6 bases at V and 6 bases at J, with 12 bases between the two ends. The CDR3 contains 14 residues. The chain's CDR3 is CASSSGVSNSPLHF. In DNA, the CDR3 is TGTGCCAGCAGCTCAGGGGTTAGTAATTCACCCCTCCACTTT. Complete variable domain (other parts from reference TRBV25-1 and TRBJ1-6): EADIYQTPRYLVIGTGKKITLECSQTMGHDKMYWYQQDPGMELHLIHYSYGVNSTEKGDLSSESTVSRIRTEHFPLTLESARPSHTSQYLCASSSGVSNSPLHFGNGTRLTVT.

The genes are TRBV6-5 and TRBJ1-2; TRBD1 might be the D (6 bases). Germline V gene data show CDR1 as MNHEY and CDR2 as SVGAGI. The CDR3 runs to 15 residues. With 6 bases removed from V and 9 bases from J, the gap between germline ends came to 23 bases. Here the CDR3 reads CASRAAGTPGTSYTF. CDR3 nucleotide sequence: TGTGCCAGCAGAGCTGCCGGGACCCCTGGGACAAGCTACACCTTC.

This clone was counted only a few times. J is TRBJ2-3 and V is TRBV7-9; a possible D gene is TRBD2 (7 bases). Trimming took 4 bases from V and 3 from J, leaving 17 bases between them. The CDR3 spans 16 residues. Germline assignment: CDR1 SEHNR and CDR2 FQNEAQ (reference sequence). CDR3 nucleotides: TGTGCCAGCAGCTACAGAGTGGGGGGGCCGACAGATACGCAGTATTTT. Translated, it gives CASSYRVGGPTDTQYF.